Presented here are 8 T cell receptor beta chains from one specimen sequenced in a study of shared clonotypes between healthy human individuals. Measured with immunoSEQ multiplex PCR; TCRdb has only the in-frame clones, and not every one. The table shows around 600,000 clones, with more than 95% occurring only once. Material: naive CD4+ T cells sorted from blood. As for subset: CD45RA+ positively selected. These receptors came from a woman aged 25-40 years in good health.

The rearrangement joins TRBV15 to TRBJ2-2, with 9 bases identical to TRBD2. The germline gives CDR1 LNHNV, CDR2 YYDKDF (reference sequence). The V segment lost 2 bases and the J segment 6 bases; nucleotides outside the gene matches: 10. The length of the CDR3 is 17 residues. The CDR3 loop is CATSRNAGTSTAGELFF. The CDR3 DNA sequence: TGTGCCACCAGCAGAAATGCCGGGACTAGCACCGCCGGGGAGCTGTTTTTT.

The chain recombines TRBV4-2 with TRBJ2-2; no definite D call. The CDR3 length is 17 residues. Trimming shortened V by 1 base and J by 4 bases, and 16 bases separated the two germline ends. Germline CDR1 and CDR2: LGHNA and YNFKEQ. In DNA form, the CDR3 reads TGTGCCAGCAGCCAAGTCCTCGAGACTGACATCACCGGGGAGCTGTTTTTT. Amino acids: CASSQVLETDITGELFF.

This chain joins TRBV4-2 and TRBJ2-1, with D possibly being TRBD2 (5 bases). The V end lost 1 base, the J end lost 9 bases, and 13 bases lay between the germline ends. Germline V gene sequence: CDR1 LGHNA, CDR2 YNFKEQ. The CDR3 loop spans 14 amino acids. Here the CDR3 reads CASSQGDTRSEQFF. Written as DNA, the CDR3 is TGTGCCAGCAGCCAAGGCGATACTAGGAGTGAGCAGTTCTTC.

The chain joins TRBV5-1 to TRBJ2-7, with 14 bases lining up with TRBD2. CDR1 and CDR2 from the germline V gene are SGHRS and YFSETQ. The CDR3 covers 15 residues. V gave up 3 bases and J gave up 4 bases; unmatched junction bases: 3. The CDR3 spells CASSSTSGRAYEQYF. CDR3 coding DNA: TGCGCCAGCAGCTCGACTAGCGGGAGGGCTTACGAGCAGTACTTC.

V usage is TRBV5-4 and J usage is TRBJ2-7, with 9 bases identical to TRBD2. Trimming removed 4 bases from V and 1 base from J; junction bases left unmatched: 6. The CDR3 extends over 15 amino acids. Germline V gene sequence: CDR1 SGHNT, CDR2 YYREEE (reference sequence). This chain's CDR3 is CASSVSGSRSYEQYF. Written as DNA, the CDR3 is TGTGCCAGCAGCGTTAGCGGGAGTCGGTCCTACGAGCAGTACTTC.

This clone came up once. The chain is built from TRBV27 and TRBJ2-7; 9 bases align to TRBD2. The CDR3 has 13 residues. CDR1 MNHEY and CDR2 SMNVEV come from the germline V gene (reference sequence). V lost 7 bases, J lost 3 bases, and 4 bases stayed unmatched. The CDR3 DNA is TGTGCCAGCACCGGGACTAGCATCTACGAGCAGTACTTC. It translates to CASTGTSIYEQYF.

This clone was observed a single time. This chain joins TRBV7-3 and TRBJ2-1; a weak D match, TRBD2 (6 bases). The CDR3 is 15 amino acids. Between the trimmed V and J ends, which lost 2 bases and 0 bases, there was a span of 8 bases. The germline V gene has CDR1 SGHTA and CDR2 FQGTGA. The chain's CDR3 is CASSLAGPSYNEQFF. The CDR3 DNA is TGTGCCAGCAGCTTAGCGGGACCCTCCTACAATGAGCAGTTCTTC.

The chain employs TRBV19 and TRBJ2-7; 8 nucleotides line up with TRBD2. The CDR3 is made up of 15 amino acids. V trimming: 3 bases; J trimming: 4 bases; junction bases outside the gene matches: 8. The germline gives CDR1 LNHDA, CDR2 SQIVND (reference sequence). The CDR3 sequence: CASSITSERGYEQYF. The CDR3 DNA follows: TGTGCCAGTAGTATCACTAGCGAGCGGGGGTACGAGCAGTACTTC.